The sequence of this T cell receptor beta chain was determined in a study of radiotherapy plus CTLA-4 blockade in lung cancer. Some clones are missing from TCRdb's copy, which holds only in-frame ones; the method was immunoSEQ multiplex PCR. The sample carries tens of thousands of clones, 77% recorded once. The CDR3 extends over 15 amino acids. Germline V gene data show CDR1 as SGHNT and CDR2 as YYREEE (reference sequence). The trim removed 0 bases at V and 5 bases at J, leaving 2 bases unmatched. The sequence was obtained from a human donor with non-small cell lung cancer whose response to radiotherapy plus ipilimumab could not be evaluated. The chain couples TRBV5-4 to TRBJ2-3, with 11 bases identical to TRBD2. The specimen was peripheral blood, collected from a patient treated with radiotherapy plus ipilimumab. CDR3 sequence (DNA): TGTGCCAGCAGCTTGGGTAGCGGGGGGGGAGATACGCAGTATTTT. Protein: CASSLGSGGGDTQYF.